The clone carrying this TCR beta chain is large (0.1 to 1%) by share. Its antigen remains unknown. TCR libraries were prepared from approximately 15 ng of total RNA with the QIAseq Immune Repertoire TCR panel. MiXCR, applied by TCRdb to the reads, yields one record per CDR3 protein. The sample comprises roughly 250 distinct CDR3 sequences, around a tenth of which are singletons, and roughly two thirds rests with the top ten. The CDR3 is 22 residues long. V was pared by 7 bases and J by 3 bases, with 26 bases of the junction left unmatched. Germline loops: CDR1 LNHDA, CDR2 SQIVND (reference sequence). Four subsets defined by PD-1 and/or TIGIT were sorted from live CD3+CD8+TCRalphabeta+ cells. The data were obtained in a study of circulating CD8 cells and anti-PD-1 response in melanoma. Overall study findings and caveats: No tumor material was available, so peptide assays assessed reactivity. Subset repertoires were largely private at M1, with under 8% shared.

The specimen comprised CD8+ T cells from PBMCs, sampled at baseline or after one month of anti-PD-1 therapy (not recorded which). The TCR originated in a human donor with melanoma. The chain carries TRBV19 and TRBJ2-2, with 10 bases identical to TRBD2. The CDR3 region is CASIFSMIGLAGEYPDTGELFF. The DNA for the CDR3 is TGTGCCAGTATTTTCTCCATGATTGGGCTAGCGGGAGAGTATCCGGACACCGGGGAGCTGTTTTTT.